This TCR beta chain was recorded in a study of a mutant IDH1 vaccine in newly diagnosed glioma (TCRdb year 2021). About the full investigation: Vaccination was initiated 4-6 weeks after radiotherapy alone, or concurrently with temozolomide cycles in the chemotherapy-containing groups. Of the 25 to 35 treated patients, approximately 60% were male and approximately 38% were female, and a mean age of 40.4 years was recorded. Before enrollment, most patients had been given radiochemotherapy with temozolomide as standard therapy, while the rest had received either radiotherapy alone or temozolomide alone. The week-35 safety follow-up was designated visit V12, and the week-47 end of study was designated visit V13. Peripheral blood samples were drawn at six visits, namely V03 (baseline), V05, V07, V10, V12 and V13. For exploratory analyses, about two dozen treated patients had longitudinal TCRB deep sequencing done wherever samples were available. Overall results and qualifications from the work: It was noted by the authors that analyses of patient blood samples could not be reproduced owing to sample limitations. Vaccine-induced immune responses across multiple MHC alleles were detected in 85% to 95% of patients. Pseudoprogression seemed to be unrelated to changes in the top peripheral T cell clonotypes found by TCRB sequencing. PBMC samples for TCRB deep sequencing were selected based on availability.

In light of the paper, this sample's time point label describes: week 47, end of study. Each vaccine dose was 300 ug of a 20-mer mutant IDH1 peptide in Montanide, given subcutaneously with topical imiquimod. Eight vaccinations were administered to patients in weeks 1, 3, 5, 7, 11, 15, 19 and 23, corresponding to visits V03 through V10. Donors had newly diagnosed WHO grade 3 or 4 IDH1-mutant astrocytomas with loss of nuclear ATRX. The samples were drawn from NOA16, a multicentre, single-arm, open-label phase I trial in Germany that tested a mutant IDH1 peptide vaccine in humans for the first time. The DNeasy Blood and Tissue Kit was used to extract genomic DNA from EDTA blood for TCRB sequencing. In regard to this clone: Its antigen specificity is not known. No quality values exist for individual bases; no much larger clone is one base distant.

Library preparation used the immunoSEQ multiplex PCR assay. Following the manufacturer's protocol, the hsTCRB Kit was used to amplify rearranged TCR beta chain sequences. Sequencing of TCRB libraries was carried out on an Illumina MiSeq. As for the original processing: Demultiplexing, trimming and gene mapping were performed with the kit vendor's proprietary platform. Sourced from immuneACCESS, this table was stored by TCRdb with only in-frame sequences that have V and J called. A share of the clones is absent; for the studies checked, an unresolved V gene accounts for under half, and the remainder has no known explanation. D and trimming were read from the DNA, whereas the V and J calls and clone size are those reported in that table. Across this sample there are roughly 46,000 clones, with approximately 88% seen only once. Under 4.5% of the sample rests with the top ten. This clonotype was sampled from a woman in her 30s with glioma. Some clones in this sample may be carry-over from other donors' samples. The sample consisted of PBMCs, taken from a glioma patient whose treatment included an IDH1 peptide vaccine.

In nucleotides, the sequence is TGTGCCAGCACCTCACTAGGGATTGACTATGGCTACACCTTC. Its protein is CASTSLGIDYGYTF. The chain was built from TRBV28 and TRBJ1-2; the D gene lacks a confident call. Reading the germline V gene gives CDR1 MDHEN and CDR2 SYDVKM. Reading from cysteine to phenylalanine, the CDR3 counts 14 amino acids. Just CDR3 DNA is preserved here, 42 bases in frame from base 1. V was cut back by 7 bases and J by 3 bases, leaving a gap of 15 bases between them.